What follows describes a single T cell receptor (beta chain). The antigen remains undetermined. cDNA serving as the sequencing template came from extracted, reverse transcribed RNA. Sequencing was performed with immunoSEQ multiplex PCR; in TCRdb, only in-frame clones are kept and a portion is missing. The table lists under 200,000 clones, about three fifths of them singletons, with 0.91% in the top ten. The data derive from a study of CD8+ T cells in alopecia areata. Study overall: Severity among treated patients was scored by the percentage of scalp area affected. Whole-study results and caveats: Scalp clonality dropped significantly under tofacitinib, as did expanded CD8+ top-100 clones. Researchers report lesional scalp, most notably alopecia totalis/universalis, outstripped normal scalp in clonality.

The treatment denotes: oral pan-JAK inhibitor, 5-10 mg twice daily. The receptor was derived from a human donor with alopecia areata. The source material was CD4+ T cells sorted from blood, sampled at week 4, from a patient treated with tofacitinib.

This chain's CDR3 is CASSPRRAANVLTF. CDR3 in DNA: TGCGCCAGCAGCCCCAGGAGGGCTGCCAACGTCCTGACTTTC. The chain links TRBV4-3 to TRBJ2-6, with D maybe TRBD2 (6 bases). Germline V gene lookup returns CDR1 LGHNA and CDR2 YSLEER. The CDR3 runs 14 residues. The V gene lost 4 bases and the J gene lost 7 bases, with 11 bases spanning the gap.